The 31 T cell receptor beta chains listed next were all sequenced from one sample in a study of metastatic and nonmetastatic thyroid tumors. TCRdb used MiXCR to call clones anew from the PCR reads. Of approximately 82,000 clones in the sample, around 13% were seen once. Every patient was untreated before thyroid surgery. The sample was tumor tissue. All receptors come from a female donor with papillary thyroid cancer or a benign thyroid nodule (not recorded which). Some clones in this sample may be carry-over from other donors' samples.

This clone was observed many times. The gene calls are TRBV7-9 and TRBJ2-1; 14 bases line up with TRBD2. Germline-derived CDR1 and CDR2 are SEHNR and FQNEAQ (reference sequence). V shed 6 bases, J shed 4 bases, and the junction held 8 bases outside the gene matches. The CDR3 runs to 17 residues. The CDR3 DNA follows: TGTGCCAGCAGGGGACTAGCGGGAGTAACGGCATACAATGAGCAGTTCTTC. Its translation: CASRGLAGVTAYNEQFF.

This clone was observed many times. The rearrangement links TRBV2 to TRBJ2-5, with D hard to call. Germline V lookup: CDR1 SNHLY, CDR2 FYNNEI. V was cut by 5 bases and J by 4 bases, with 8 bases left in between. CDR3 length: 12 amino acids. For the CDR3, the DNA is TGTGCCAGCAGTAGGGTCCGAGAGACCCAGTACTTC. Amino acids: CASSRVRETQYF.

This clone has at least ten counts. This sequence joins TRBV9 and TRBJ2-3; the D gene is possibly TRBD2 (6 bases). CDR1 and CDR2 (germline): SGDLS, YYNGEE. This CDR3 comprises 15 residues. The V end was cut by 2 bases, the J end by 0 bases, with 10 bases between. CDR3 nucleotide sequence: TGTGCCAGCAGCGTGTGGGGGACTAGCACAGATACGCAGTATTTT. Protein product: CASSVWGTSTDTQYF. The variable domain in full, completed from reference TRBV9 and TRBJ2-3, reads DSGVTQTPKHLITATGQRVTLRCSPRSGDLSVYWYQQSLDQGLQFLIQYYNGEERAKGNILERFSAQQFPDLHSELNLSSLELGDSALYFCASSVWGTSTDTQYFGPGTRLTVL.

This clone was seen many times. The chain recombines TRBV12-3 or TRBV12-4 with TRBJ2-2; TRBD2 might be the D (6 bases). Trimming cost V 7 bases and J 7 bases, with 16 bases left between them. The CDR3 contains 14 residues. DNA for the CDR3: TGTGCCAGCAAGTCCGGGACTCCGAGCGGGGAGCTGTTTTTT. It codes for CASKSGTPSGELFF.

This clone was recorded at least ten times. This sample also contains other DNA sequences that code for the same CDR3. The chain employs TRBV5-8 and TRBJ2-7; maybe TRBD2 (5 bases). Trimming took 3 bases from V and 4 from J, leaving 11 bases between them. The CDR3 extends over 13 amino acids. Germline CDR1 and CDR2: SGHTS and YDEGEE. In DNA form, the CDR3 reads TGTGCCAGCAGCTGGGCAGACTATTACGAGCAGTACTTC. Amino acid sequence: CASSWADYYEQYF.

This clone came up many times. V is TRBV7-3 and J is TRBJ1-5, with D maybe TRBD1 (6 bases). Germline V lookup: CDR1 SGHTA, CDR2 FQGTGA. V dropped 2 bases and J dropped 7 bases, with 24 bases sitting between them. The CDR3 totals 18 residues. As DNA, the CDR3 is TGTGCCAGCAGCTTATCCCCTCCACTTCAGGGGAAGGGGCAGCCCCAGCATTTT. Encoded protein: CASSLSPPLQGKGQPQHF.

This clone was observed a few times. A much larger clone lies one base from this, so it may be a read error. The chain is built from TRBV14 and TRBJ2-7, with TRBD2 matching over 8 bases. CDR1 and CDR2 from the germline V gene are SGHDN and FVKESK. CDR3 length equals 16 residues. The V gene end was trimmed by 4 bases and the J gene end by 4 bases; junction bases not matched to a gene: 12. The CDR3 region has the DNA TGTGCCAGCAGCCTCGTCGGGACTAGTCTATTTTACGAGCAGTACTTC. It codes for CASSLVGTSLFYEQYF.

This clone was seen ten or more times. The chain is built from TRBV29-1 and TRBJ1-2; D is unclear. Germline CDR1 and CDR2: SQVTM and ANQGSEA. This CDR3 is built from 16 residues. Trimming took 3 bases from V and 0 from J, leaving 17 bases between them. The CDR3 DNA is TGCAGCGTTGACAAAGGGTACCGTACCTCTAACTATGGCTACACCTTC. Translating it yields CSVDKGYRTSNYGYTF.

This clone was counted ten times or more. CDR3 nucleotide sequence: TGTGCCAGTACAACCCGGGAGGGCACTGAAGCTTTCTTT. This encodes CASTTREGTEAFF. The J gene is TRBJ1-1, the V gene TRBV19; D gene uncertain. There are 13 residues in the CDR3. CDR1 and CDR2 (germline): LNHDA, SQIVND (reference sequence). Trimming took 7 bases from V and 4 from J, leaving 13 bases between them.

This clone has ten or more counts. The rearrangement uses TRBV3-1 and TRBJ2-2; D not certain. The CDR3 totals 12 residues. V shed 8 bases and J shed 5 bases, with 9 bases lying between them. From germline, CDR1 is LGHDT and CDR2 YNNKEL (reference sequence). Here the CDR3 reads CASSVFTGELFF. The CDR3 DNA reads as TGTGCCAGCTCTGTGTTTACCGGGGAGCTGTTTTTT.

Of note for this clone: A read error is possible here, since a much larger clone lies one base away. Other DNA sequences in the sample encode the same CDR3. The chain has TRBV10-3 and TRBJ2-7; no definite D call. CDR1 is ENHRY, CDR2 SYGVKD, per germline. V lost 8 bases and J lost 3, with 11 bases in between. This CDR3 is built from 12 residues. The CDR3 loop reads CAIGMGHYEQYF. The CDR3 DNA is TGTGCCATCGGGATGGGTCACTACGAGCAGTACTTC.

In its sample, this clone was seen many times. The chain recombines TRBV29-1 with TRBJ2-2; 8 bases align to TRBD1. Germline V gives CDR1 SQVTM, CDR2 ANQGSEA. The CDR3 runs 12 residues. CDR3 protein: CIGQGPTGELFF. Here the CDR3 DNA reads TGCATCGGACAGGGTCCCACCGGGGAGCTGTTTTTT.

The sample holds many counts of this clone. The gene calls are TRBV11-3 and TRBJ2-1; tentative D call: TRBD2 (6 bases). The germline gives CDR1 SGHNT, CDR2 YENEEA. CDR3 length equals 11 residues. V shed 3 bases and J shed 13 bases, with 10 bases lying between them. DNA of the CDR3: TGTGCCAGCAGCTTCGGACTATCACAGTTCTTC. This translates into CASSFGLSQFF.

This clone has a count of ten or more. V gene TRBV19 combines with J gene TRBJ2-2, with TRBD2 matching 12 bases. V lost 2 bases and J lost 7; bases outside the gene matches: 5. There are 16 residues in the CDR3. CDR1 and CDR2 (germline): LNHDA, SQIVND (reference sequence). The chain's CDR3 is CASSISSGRAGGELFF. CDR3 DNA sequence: TGTGCCAGTAGTATATCTAGCGGGAGGGCCGGCGGGGAGCTGTTTTTT.

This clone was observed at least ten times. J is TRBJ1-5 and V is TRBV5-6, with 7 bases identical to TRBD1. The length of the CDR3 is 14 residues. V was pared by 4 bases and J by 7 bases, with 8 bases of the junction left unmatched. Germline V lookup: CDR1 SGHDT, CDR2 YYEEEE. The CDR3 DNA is TGTGCCAGCAGCCTCAGACAGGGAGGCCAGCCCCAGCATTTT. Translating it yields CASSLRQGGQPQHF.

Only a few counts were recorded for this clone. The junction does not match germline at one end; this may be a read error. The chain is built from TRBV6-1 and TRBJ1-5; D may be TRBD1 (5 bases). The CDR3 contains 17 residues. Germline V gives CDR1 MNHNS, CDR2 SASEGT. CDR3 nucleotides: TGTGCCAGCAGCGAAGGCTCTTGGACGGGACTCAATCAGCCCCAGCATTTT. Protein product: CASSEGSWTGLNQPQHF.

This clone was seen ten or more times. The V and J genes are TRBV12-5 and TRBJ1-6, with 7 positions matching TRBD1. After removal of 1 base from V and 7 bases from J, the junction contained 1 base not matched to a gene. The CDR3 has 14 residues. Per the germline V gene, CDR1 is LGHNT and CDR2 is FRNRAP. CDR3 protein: CASGLGQGNSPLHF. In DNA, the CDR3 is TGTGCTAGTGGTTTGGGACAGGGAAATTCACCCCTCCACTTT.

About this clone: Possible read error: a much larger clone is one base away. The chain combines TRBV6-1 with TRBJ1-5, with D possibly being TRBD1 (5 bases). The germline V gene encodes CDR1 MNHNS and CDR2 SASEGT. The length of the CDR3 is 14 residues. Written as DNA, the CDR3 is TGTGCCAGCAGTGAATTTCAGGGCAATCAGTCCCAGCATTTT. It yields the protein CASSEFQGNQSQHF.

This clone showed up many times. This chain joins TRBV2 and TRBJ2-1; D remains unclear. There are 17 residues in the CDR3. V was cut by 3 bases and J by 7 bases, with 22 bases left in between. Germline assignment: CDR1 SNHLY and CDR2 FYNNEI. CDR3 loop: CASSEGWAVPGVNEQFF. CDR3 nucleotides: TGTGCCAGCAGTGAGGGATGGGCCGTCCCAGGCGTGAATGAGCAGTTCTTC.

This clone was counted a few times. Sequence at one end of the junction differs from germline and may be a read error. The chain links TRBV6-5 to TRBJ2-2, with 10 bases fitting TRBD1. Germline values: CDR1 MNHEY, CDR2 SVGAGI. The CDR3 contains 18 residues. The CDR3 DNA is TGTGCCAGCAGTAACCGGATCGGGACAGGGGATGACACCGTGGAGCTTTTTTTT. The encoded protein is CASSNRIGTGDDTVELFF.

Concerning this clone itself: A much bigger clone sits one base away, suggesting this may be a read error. The CDR3 region is CVSSRGLVGNEQFF. CDR3 sequence (DNA): TGTGTCAGCAGCCGCGGACTAGTGGGAAATGAGCAGTTCTTC. This chain connects TRBV6-1 to TRBJ2-1; 7 positions match TRBD2. This CDR3 has 14 amino acids. Germline V gives CDR1 MNHNS, CDR2 SASEGT.

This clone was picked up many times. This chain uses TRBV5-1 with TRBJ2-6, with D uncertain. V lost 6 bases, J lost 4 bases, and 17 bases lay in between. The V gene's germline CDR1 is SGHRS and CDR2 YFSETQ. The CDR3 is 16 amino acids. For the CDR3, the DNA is TGCGCCAGCACCCCCGCTCCTACTGGAGGGGCCAACGTCCTGACTTTC. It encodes CASTPAPTGGANVLTF.

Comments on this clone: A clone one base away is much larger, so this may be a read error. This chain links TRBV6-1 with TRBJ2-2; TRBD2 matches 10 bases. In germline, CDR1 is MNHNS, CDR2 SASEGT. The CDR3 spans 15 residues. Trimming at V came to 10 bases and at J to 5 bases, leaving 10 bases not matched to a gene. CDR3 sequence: CATGRLAGETGELFF. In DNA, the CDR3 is TGTGCCACAGGGAGGCTAGCGGGAGAGACCGGGGAGCTGTTTTTT.

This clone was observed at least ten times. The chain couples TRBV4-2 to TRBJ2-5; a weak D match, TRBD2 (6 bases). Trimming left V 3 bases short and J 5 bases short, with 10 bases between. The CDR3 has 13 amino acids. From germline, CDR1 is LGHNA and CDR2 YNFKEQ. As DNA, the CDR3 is TGTGCCAGCAGCCAGGGACTGGAGGAGACCCAGTACTTC. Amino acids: CASSQGLEETQYF.

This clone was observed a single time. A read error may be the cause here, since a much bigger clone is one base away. The CDR3 reads CASSPTVETQYF. As DNA, the CDR3 is TGTGCCAGCAGCCCTACCGTAGAGACCCAGTACTTC. The rearrangement uses TRBV11-2 and TRBJ2-5; D uncertain. Germline V CDR1 and CDR2: SGHAT, FQNNGV. The CDR3 spans 12 residues. V shed 5 bases and J shed 4 bases, with 8 bases lying between them.

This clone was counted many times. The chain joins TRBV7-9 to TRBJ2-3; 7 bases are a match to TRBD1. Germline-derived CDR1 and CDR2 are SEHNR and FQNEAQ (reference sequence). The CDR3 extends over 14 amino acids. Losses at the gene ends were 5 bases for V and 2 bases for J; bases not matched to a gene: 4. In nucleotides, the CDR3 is TGTGCCAGCAGCGGGACAGACCTCACAGATACGCAGTATTTT. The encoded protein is CASSGTDLTDTQYF.

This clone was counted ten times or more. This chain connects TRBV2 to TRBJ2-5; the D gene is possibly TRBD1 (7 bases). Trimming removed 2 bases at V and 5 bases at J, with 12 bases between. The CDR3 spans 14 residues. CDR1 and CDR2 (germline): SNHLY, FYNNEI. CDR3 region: CASSERSGGETQYF. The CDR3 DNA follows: TGTGCCAGCAGTGAACGGTCAGGGGGGGAGACCCAGTACTTC.

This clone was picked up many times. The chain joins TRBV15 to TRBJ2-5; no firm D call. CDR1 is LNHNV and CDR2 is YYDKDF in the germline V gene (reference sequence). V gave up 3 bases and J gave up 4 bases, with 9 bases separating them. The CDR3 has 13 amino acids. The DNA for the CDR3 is TGTGCCACCAGCAGGGGGTTGGGAGAGACCCAGTACTTC. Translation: CATSRGLGETQYF.

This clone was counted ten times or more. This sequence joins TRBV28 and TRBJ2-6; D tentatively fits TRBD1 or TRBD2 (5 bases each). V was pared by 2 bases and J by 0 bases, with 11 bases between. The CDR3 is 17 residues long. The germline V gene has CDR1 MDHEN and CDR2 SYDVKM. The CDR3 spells CASSLGGSLSGANVLTF. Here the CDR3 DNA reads TGTGCCAGCAGTTTAGGGGGTTCCCTCTCTGGGGCCAACGTCCTGACTTTC. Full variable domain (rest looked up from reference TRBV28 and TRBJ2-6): DVKVTQSSRYLVKRTGEKVFLECVQDMDHENMFWYRQDPGLGLRLIYFSYDVKMKEKGDIPEGYSVSREKKERFSLILESASTNQTSMYLCASSLGGSLSGANVLTFGAGSRLTVL.

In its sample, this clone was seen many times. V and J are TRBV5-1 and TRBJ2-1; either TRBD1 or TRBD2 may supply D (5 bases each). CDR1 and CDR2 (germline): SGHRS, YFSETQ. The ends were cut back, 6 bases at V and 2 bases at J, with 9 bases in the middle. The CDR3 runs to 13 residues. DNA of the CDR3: TGCGCCAGCAAAAGGGACCCCTACAATGAGCAGTTCTTC. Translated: CASKRDPYNEQFF. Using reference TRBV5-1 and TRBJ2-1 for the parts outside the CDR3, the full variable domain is KAGVTQTPRYLIKTRGQQVTLSCSPISGHRSVSWYQQTPGQGLQFLFEYFSETQRNKGNFPGRFSGRQFSNSRSEMNVSTLELGDSALYLCASKRDPYNEQFFGPGTRLTVL.

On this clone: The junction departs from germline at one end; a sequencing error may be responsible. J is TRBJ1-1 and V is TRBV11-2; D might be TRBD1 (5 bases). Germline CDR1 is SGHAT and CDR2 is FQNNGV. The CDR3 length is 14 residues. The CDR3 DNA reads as TGTGCCTGCAGCTTAGTAGTGGGAGGGACTGAAGCTCTCTTT. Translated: CACSLVVGGTEALF. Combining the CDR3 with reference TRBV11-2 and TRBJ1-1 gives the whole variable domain EAGVAQSPRYKIIEKRQSVAFWCNPISGHATLYWYQQILGQGPKLLIQFQNNGVVDDSQLPKDRFSAERLKGVDSTLKIQPAKLEDSAVYLCACSLVVGGTEALFGQGTRLTVV.